The next 10 T cell receptor beta chains were all read from a single sample in a study of blood T cells in healthy people across ages (dated by TCRdb to the mid-2010s). The library was prepared using 5' RACE. The reads were generated on an Illumina HiSeq 2500. A second PCR of roughly 7 to 11 cycles was run with a J-beta primer mix and a sample-barcoded 5' primer. Using fastp at Q25 and MiXCR, TCRdb reprocessed the public reads and kept productive beta chains. Records with the same CDR3 protein are collapsed into one entry carrying the most frequent genes and DNA. The sample data list 1.5 million to 2 million distinct CDR3 sequences, and 25% to 30% of these were observed just once. Of the sample, about 8% is held by the ten largest clones. The source material was blood. These receptors all come from a woman between 25 and 40 years old in good health.

Remarks on this clonotype: A junction end diverges from the germline sequence, so it may reflect a read error. This chain links TRBV5-6 with TRBJ2-7; TRBD1 agrees at 8 bases. Germline CDR1 and CDR2: SGHDT and YYEEEE. This CDR3 region has 14 residues. DNA of the CDR3: TGTGCCAGCAGCTTCACAGGGGGTCTGGAAGAGCTGTACTTC. This gives the protein CASSFTGGLEELYF. Full variable domain (rest looked up from reference TRBV5-6 and TRBJ2-7): DAGVTQSPTHLIKTRGQQVTLRCSPKSGHDTVSWYQQALGQGPQFIFQYYEEEERQRGNFPDRFSGHQFPNYSSELNVNALLLGDSALYLCASSFTGGLEELYFGPGTRLTVT.

Details on this clonotype: This may be a read error: a much more frequent sequence differs by one nucleotide. This chain uses TRBV12-3 or TRBV12-4 with TRBJ2-5; tentatively, D is TRBD2 (5 bases). This CDR3 has 13 residues. V dropped 6 bases and J dropped 13 bases, with 21 bases sitting between them. The CDR3 nucleotides are TGTGCCAGCAGGCTAGCCGGGGTCAACGAGCGGTACTTC. Residues: CASRLAGVNERYF.

In regard to this clonotype: This sequence may be a read error, since a much larger clone differs from it by one base. The chain carries TRBV29-1 and TRBJ1-5; D is possibly TRBD1 (6 bases). CDR1 SQVTM and CDR2 ANQGSEA come from the germline V gene. There are 13 residues in the CDR3. Trimming removed 5 bases from V and 5 bases from J, with 13 bases in between. In DNA form, the CDR3 reads TGCAGCGTTCGGGGGGCAGGGGATCAGCCCCAGCATTTT. Protein product: CSVRGAGDQPQHF. Full variable domain (rest looked up from reference TRBV29-1 and TRBJ1-5): SAVISQKPSRDICQRGTSLTIQCQVDSQVTMMFWYRQQPGQSLTLIATANQGSEATYESGFVIDKFPISRPNLTFSTLTVSNMSPEDSSIYLCSVRGAGDQPQHFGDGTRLSIL.

This clonotype was picked up a small number of times. This chain uses TRBV7-9 with TRBJ2-7; TRBD2 matches 9 bases. Germline CDR1 reads SEHNR; CDR2 reads FQNEAQ (reference sequence). CDR3 length equals 14 residues. The V gene end was trimmed by 6 bases and the J gene end by 0 bases; junction bases not matched to a gene: 3. The CDR3 sequence: CASSASGVSYEQYF. CDR3 DNA sequence: TGTGCCAGCAGTGCTAGCGGGGTCTCCTACGAGCAGTACTTC. Filled out from reference TRBV7-9 and TRBJ2-7, the complete variable domain reads DTGVSQNPRHKITKRGQNVTFRCDPISEHNRLYWYRQTLGQGPEFLTYFQNEAQLEKSRLLSDRFSAERPKGSFSTLEIQRTEQGDSAMYLCASSASGVSYEQYFGPGTRLTVT.

Many counts were recorded for this clonotype. This rearrangement joins TRBV4-1 to TRBJ2-3; 10 nucleotides line up with TRBD2. Germline V CDR1 and CDR2: MGHRA, YSYEKL. The CDR3 is 15 amino acids. J gave up 3 bases and V 4 bases, and 4 bases lay outside the gene matches. The CDR3 loop reads CASSRAGGFTDTQYF. Written as DNA, the CDR3 is TGCGCCAGCAGCCGAGCGGGAGGGTTTACAGATACGCAGTATTTT.

The chain couples TRBV7-2 to TRBJ2-4, with a weak D call TRBD2 (5 bases). V lost 5 bases and J lost 13, with 24 bases in between. The germline V gene encodes CDR1 SGHTA and CDR2 FQGNSA. The CDR3 length is 15 residues. Written as DNA, the CDR3 is TGTGCCAGCAGCACGGATAGCGCACTTGGCAATGAGCAGTACTTC. This translates into CASSTDSALGNEQYF.

About this clonotype itself: The junction and the germline gene differ at one end; a read error may be behind it. The rearrangement links TRBV18 to TRBJ2-7; 9 positions agree with TRBD1. The CDR3 spans 15 residues. In germline, CDR1 is KGHSH, CDR2 LQKENI. CDR3 loop: CASSPSGTGRYGQYF. The CDR3 DNA follows: TGTGCCAGCTCACCATCCGGGACAGGGAGGTACGGGCAGTACTTC.

The chain has TRBV12-3 or TRBV12-4 and TRBJ1-2; the D is unclear. V lost 2 bases, J lost 0 bases, and 10 bases lay in between. The CDR3 has 15 residues. CDR3 loop: CASSLMIPPNYGYTF. CDR3 sequence (DNA): TGTGCCAGCAGTTTAATGATCCCCCCTAACTATGGCTACACCTTC.

This clonotype has just a few counts. The chain joins TRBV7-2 to TRBJ2-5; possible D gene TRBD2, 6 bases. The germline V gene has CDR1 SGHTA and CDR2 FQGNSA. This CDR3 is built from 14 residues. V was clipped by 5 bases and J by 2 bases, with 12 bases between them. This CDR3 reads CASSPILAQETQYF. The CDR3 nucleotides are TGTGCCAGCAGCCCAATTCTAGCGCAAGAGACCCAGTACTTC.

This rearrangement joins TRBV6-5 to TRBJ2-3; 12 bases fit TRBD2. The junction had 6 bases not matched to a gene; V was cut back by 6 bases and J by 5 bases. CDR1 is MNHEY and CDR2 is SVGAGI in the germline V gene. CDR3 length: 15 residues. CDR3 amino acids: CASRTSGGPGDTQYF. CDR3 DNA sequence: TGTGCCAGCAGGACTAGCGGGGGTCCCGGAGATACGCAGTATTTT.